This T cell receptor (beta chain) was retrieved from a study of blood T cell repertoires in COVID-19. Trimming at V came to 3 bases and at J to 4 bases, leaving 1 base not matched to a gene. CDR1 and CDR2 (germline): SGHDT, YYEEEE. The CDR3 runs to 14 residues. Assay used: immunoSEQ multiplex PCR; TCRdb lists only in-frame clones, some missing. The sample records around 250,000 clones, approximately 86% being singletons. A word on this clone: At the DNA level, this CDR3 is encoded by other sequences in the same sample as well.

The origin of this receptor is a middle-aged man with active or convalescent COVID-19. The chain uses TRBV5-6 and TRBJ2-7; 13 bases are shared with TRBD2. Material: peripheral blood. The CDR3: CASSSLAGGYEQYF. CDR3 in DNA: TGTGCCAGCAGCTCACTAGCGGGAGGGTACGAGCAGTACTTC.